A selection of T cell receptor beta chains follows, all from one sample in a study of shared clonotypes between healthy human individuals. Generated by immunoSEQ multiplex PCR, the TCRdb table keeps only in-frame clones and is missing some. The data hold a few hundred thousand clones, with almost 97% observed a single time. Source material: naive CD4+ T cells sorted from blood. The receptors stem from a woman aged 30 to 39 in good health. Each CDR3 is given with its conserved first and last residue. Fields, in order: V gene, D gene, J gene, CDR3 protein. The D gene is left open where the match is weak.

v_call: TRBV27
d_call: -
j_call: TRBJ1-5
cdr3_aa: CASSPKRVLSASNQPQHF

v_call: TRBV6-1
d_call: -
j_call: TRBJ2-2
cdr3_aa: CASSEVGMPGELFF

v_call: TRBV21-1
d_call: -
j_call: TRBJ2-1
cdr3_aa: CASSKGRTSGIFSEQFF

v_call: TRBV29-1
d_call: -
j_call: TRBJ1-2
cdr3_aa: CSVPGTVYGYTF

v_call: TRBV5-1
d_call: -
j_call: TRBJ2-7
cdr3_aa: CASSLARQIEGYEQYF

v_call: TRBV7-9
d_call: -
j_call: TRBJ2-2
cdr3_aa: CASSGRGTGELFF

v_call: TRBV27
d_call: -
j_call: -
cdr3_aa: CASSTPGLPYEQYF

v_call: TRBV18
d_call: -
j_call: TRBJ2-4
cdr3_aa: CASSPPGQGSGNIQYF

v_call: TRBV13
d_call: -
j_call: TRBJ2-7
cdr3_aa: CASSLASGDEQYF

v_call: TRBV7-9
d_call: -
j_call: TRBJ2-5
cdr3_aa: CASSLVQGETQYF

v_call: TRBV4-2
d_call: TRBD1
j_call: TRBJ2-7
cdr3_aa: CASSQQGDKTYEQYF

v_call: TRBV7-9
d_call: TRBD1
j_call: TRBJ1-2
cdr3_aa: CASSLEWGQEANGYTF

v_call: TRBV9
d_call: -
j_call: TRBJ1-1
cdr3_aa: CASSVLGNTEAFF

v_call: TRBV18
d_call: -
j_call: TRBJ2-5
cdr3_aa: CASSPGSGWETQYF

v_call: TRBV30
d_call: TRBD1
j_call: TRBJ2-2
cdr3_aa: CAWSTGAGELFF